Below are 26 T cell receptor beta chains sequenced from a single sample in a study of blood T cell repertoires in COVID-19. Repertoires were generated with immunoSEQ multiplex PCR, while TCRdb's copy carries only in-frame clones and drops some. The data show under 250,000 clones, about 80% seen once. Sequencing was done on a sample of peripheral blood. The receptor set was obtained from a young man who had recovered from COVID-19.

The rearrangement joins TRBV7-9 to TRBJ2-2, with a tentative D call TRBD1 (6 bases). The CDR3 contains 15 residues. CDR1 and CDR2 from the germline V gene are SEHNR and FQNEAQ (reference sequence). Trimming took 1 base from V and 1 from J, leaving 7 bases between them. CDR3 in amino acids: CASSLGTENTGELFF. The CDR3 coding sequence is TGTGCCAGCAGCTTAGGGACAGAGAACACCGGGGAGCTGTTTTTT.

The chain has TRBV7-9 and TRBJ1-2, with 8 bases fitting TRBD1. CDR1 is SEHNR, CDR2 FQNEAQ, per germline (reference sequence). The CDR3 has 15 amino acids. The V and J ends lost 5 bases and 6 bases, in that order; junction bases with no gene match: 11. DNA for the CDR3: TGTGCCAGCAGCCCCACCCGGGGACAGGCTGATGGCTACACCTTC. This sequence encodes CASSPTRGQADGYTF.

The V call is TRBV6-5, the J call TRBJ2-1, with D perhaps matching TRBD1 (5 bases). V gave up 2 bases and J gave up 11 bases, with 13 bases separating them. The germline V gene has CDR1 MNHEY and CDR2 SVGAGI. The CDR3 extends over 13 amino acids. CDR3 nucleotide sequence: TGTGCCAGCAGTTACGCAGGGCCTCCACAGCAGTTCTTC. Amino acid sequence: CASSYAGPPQQFF.

The chain couples TRBV2 to TRBJ1-1, with D possibly matching TRBD1 (5 bases). V dropped 5 bases and J dropped 6 bases, with 16 bases sitting between them. CDR1 and CDR2 from the germline V gene are SNHLY and FYNNEI. This CDR3 contains 14 residues. CDR3 DNA sequence: TGTGCCAGCAGTTTTGGGGGGATTAGCGCTGAAGCTTTCTTT. Protein product: CASSFGGISAEAFF. Looking up the rest from reference TRBV2 and TRBJ1-1 gives the full variable domain: EPEVTQTPSHQVTQMGQEVILRCVPISNHLYFYWYRQILGQKVEFLVSFYNNEISEKSEIFDDQFSVERPDGSNFTLKIRSTKLEDSAMYFCASSFGGISAEAFFGQGTRLTVV.

The chain is built from TRBV28 and TRBJ1-5; D call uncertain. The CDR3 covers 14 residues. Trimming took 5 bases from V and 2 from J, leaving 10 bases between them. Per germline, CDR1 MDHEN and CDR2 SYDVKM. DNA for the CDR3: TGTGCCAGCAGTGGGGTCGGGGGCAATCAGCCCCAGCATTTT. It specifies CASSGVGGNQPQHF.

The chain links TRBV23-1 to TRBJ2-7; 10 bases line up with TRBD1. TRBV23-1 is reported as an ORF; its role is uncertain. This CDR3 comprises 16 residues. V shed 9 bases and J 2 bases; nucleotides not matched to a gene: 13. In DNA form, the CDR3 reads TGCGCCAGAAGAGACCTGTCCGGGACAGGGGCCTACGAGCAGTACGTC. It is translated as CARRDLSGTGAYEQYV.

The chain couples TRBV4-1 to TRBJ1-5; TRBD1 is a possible D gene (6 bases). The CDR3 contains 15 residues. The ends were cut back, 0 bases at V and 5 bases at J, with 11 bases in the middle. The germline gives CDR1 MGHRA, CDR2 YSYEKL. The CDR3 coding sequence is TGCGCCAGCAGCCAAGAGGGGGCAGGGTATCAGCCCCAGCATTTT. Amino acids: CASSQEGAGYQPQHF.

The genes are TRBV7-2 and TRBJ2-5, with a weak D call TRBD1 (6 bases). Looked up from germline, CDR1 is SGHTA and CDR2 is FQGNSA. The germline V and J ends were trimmed by 5 bases and 1 base, with 14 bases remaining between them. This CDR3 region has 15 residues. DNA for the CDR3: TGTGCCAGCAGCAGGGACAAACTTACCCAAGAGACCCAGTACTTC. This codes for CASSRDKLTQETQYF.

This rearrangement joins TRBV5-1 to TRBJ2-3; 10 bases match TRBD1. V shed 3 bases and J 0 bases; nucleotides not matched to a gene: 13. CDR3 length: 19 residues. The germline V gene has CDR1 SGHRS and CDR2 YFSETQ. The CDR3 region has the DNA TGCGCCAGCAGCTCCCCTCGACCGGGACAGGGGACTAGCACAGATACGCAGTATTTT. Translated: CASSSPRPGQGTSTDTQYF.

The chain employs TRBV28 and TRBJ1-4; D may be TRBD1 (6 bases). The V end lost 8 bases, the J end lost 7 bases, and 14 bases lay between the germline ends. Germline assignment: CDR1 MDHEN and CDR2 SYDVKM. The CDR3 spans 13 residues. CDR3 in DNA: TGTGCCAGCTGGGATGAACAGGGTGAAAAACTGTTTTTT. Its protein is CASWDEQGEKLFF.

The rearrangement uses TRBV9 and TRBJ1-3; D uncertain. The CDR3 contains 13 residues. V lost 3 bases and J lost 6, with 10 bases in between. Per the germline V gene, CDR1 is SGDLS and CDR2 is YYNGEE. CDR3 in amino acids: CASSAREENTIYF. DNA of the CDR3: TGTGCCAGCAGCGCGAGAGAGGAAAACACCATATATTTT.

The V call is TRBV30, the J call TRBJ1-2; D remains ambiguous. The germline V gene has CDR1 GTSNPN and CDR2 SVGIG (reference sequence). Trimming removed 1 base at V and 7 bases at J, with 22 bases between. The CDR3 covers 16 residues. The CDR3 sequence is CAWSAGDLDLMGGYTF. The CDR3 DNA reads as TGTGCCTGGAGTGCCGGCGACCTAGATTTAATGGGTGGCTACACCTTC. The entire variable domain, with the rest obtained from reference TRBV30 and TRBJ1-2, is as follows: SQTIHQWPATLVQPVGSPLSLECTVEGTSNPNLYWYRQAAGRGLQLLFYSVGIGQISSEVPQNLSASRPQDRQFILSSKKLLLSDSGFYLCAWSAGDLDLMGGYTFGSGTRLTVV.

This chain uses TRBV11-1 with TRBJ2-5; D is perhaps TRBD2 (6 bases). CDR1 SGHAT and CDR2 FQDESV come from the germline V gene (reference sequence). The V end was cut by 4 bases, the J end by 5 bases, with 17 bases between. This CDR3 is 15 amino acids long. The CDR3 nucleotides are TGTGCCAGCAGCTCCCGGGGTCCGGGGGTGGAGACCCAGTACTTC. This gives the protein CASSSRGPGVETQYF. The complete variable domain, with remaining parts taken from reference TRBV11-1 and TRBJ2-5, reads EAEVAQSPRYKITEKSQAVAFWCDPISGHATLYWYRQILGQGPELLVQFQDESVVDDSQLPKDRFSAERLKGVDSTLKIQPAELGDSAMYLCASSSRGPGVETQYFGPGTRLLVL.

The chain employs TRBV3-1 (or the pseudogene TRBV3-2) and TRBJ2-2; tentative D call: TRBD2 (5 bases). Germline CDR1 and CDR2: LGHDT and YNNKEL (reference sequence). The CDR3 consists of 15 residues. V dropped 6 bases and J dropped 7 bases, with 18 bases sitting between them. CDR3: CASSQHGGRGGELFF. The CDR3 nucleotides are TGTGCCAGCAGTCAACATGGTGGTCGGGGCGGGGAGCTGTTTTTT.

V is TRBV5-1 and J is TRBJ1-5; D is perhaps TRBD1 (5 bases). Germline-derived CDR1 and CDR2 are SGHRS and YFSETQ. Trimming took 0 bases from V and 6 from J, leaving 13 bases between them. The CDR3 consists of 15 residues. CDR3 DNA sequence: TGCGCCAGCAGCTTGGACGGGGGGTCGGGTCAGCCCCAGCATTTT. Translation: CASSLDGGSGQPQHF.

The V and J genes are TRBV27 and TRBJ2-1; 9 positions agree with TRBD2. V was pared by 2 bases and J by 7 bases, with 15 bases of the junction left unmatched. The CDR3 extends over 18 amino acids. CDR1 MNHEY and CDR2 SMNVEV come from the germline V gene (reference sequence). The CDR3 region has the DNA TGTGCCAGCAGTTTAGGGCCCCCCGCTGCGGGGGGGGAGAATGAGCAGTTCTTC. Protein sequence: CASSLGPPAAGGENEQFF.

Details on this clone: At the DNA level, this CDR3 is encoded by other sequences in the same sample as well. This sequence joins TRBV7-3 and TRBJ2-2; 10 nucleotides align to TRBD1. The J segment lost 3 bases and the V segment lost 5 bases, leaving 6 bases of the junction unmatched. The V gene's germline CDR1 is SGHTA and CDR2 FQGTGA. The CDR3 covers 16 residues. The CDR3 bases are TGTGCCAGCAGCCTGACCGGGACAGGGGACACCGGGGAGCTGTTTTTT. It codes for CASSLTGTGDTGELFF. The whole variable domain, filled in from reference TRBV7-3 and TRBJ2-2, reads GAGVSQTPSNKVTEKGKYVELRCDPISGHTALYWYRQSLGQGPEFLIYFQGTGAADDSGLPNDRFFAVRPEGSVSTLKIQRTERGDSAVYLCASSLTGTGDTGELFFGEGSRLTVL.

The chain recombines TRBV18 with TRBJ2-7; no reliable D call. CDR1 is KGHSH, CDR2 LQKENI, per germline. The CDR3 loop spans 19 amino acids. Trimming took 3 bases from V and 3 from J, leaving 27 bases between them. CDR3 sequence reads: CASSPNPTERNEVNYEQYV. The CDR3 DNA reads TGTGCCAGCTCACCCAATCCGACGGAACGGAATGAGGTTAACTACGAGCAGTACGTC.

The chain combines TRBV10-2 with TRBJ2-5, with a weak D call TRBD2 (6 bases). Germline lookup yields CDR1 WSHSY and CDR2 SAAADI. The CDR3 runs 13 residues. Trimming removed 4 bases at V and 2 bases at J, with 8 bases between. The CDR3 bases are TGCGCCAGCAGTGTTGGGGGGCAAGAGACCCAGTACTTC. Translation gives CASSVGGQETQYF.

The rearrangement uses TRBV10-3 and TRBJ1-2, with D perhaps matching TRBD1 (5 bases). V was shortened by 7 bases and J by 2 bases, with 11 bases between the two germline ends. Germline lookup yields CDR1 ENHRY and CDR2 SYGVKD. This CDR3 is built from 13 residues. Here the CDR3 DNA reads TGTGCCATCACTTCGGGGGAAAACTATGGCTACACCTTC. Its translation is CAITSGENYGYTF.

The chain recombines TRBV2 with TRBJ1-2; unclear D gene. The CDR3 has 13 residues. The germline CDR1 and CDR2 sequences are SNHLY and FYNNEI. V lost 4 bases and J lost 2, with 8 bases in between. The CDR3 loop is CASSGQENYGYTF. Written as DNA, the CDR3 is TGTGCCAGCAGTGGTCAGGAAAACTATGGCTACACCTTC.

This clone was recorded a few times. J is TRBJ1-1 and V is TRBV6-5; unclear D gene. The V gene lost 5 bases and the J gene lost 2 bases, with 12 bases spanning the gap. CDR3 size: 14 residues. From germline, CDR1 is MNHEY and CDR2 SVGAGI. The CDR3 DNA reads as TGTGCCAGCAGTCAAAGAGGGCCAAACACTGAAGCTTTCTTT. Translating it yields CASSQRGPNTEAFF.

This clone has only one observation. The chain employs TRBV18 and TRBJ1-5; D ambiguous. CDR1 KGHSH and CDR2 LQKENI come from the germline V gene. The V end was cut by 3 bases, the J end by 0 bases, with 9 bases between. The CDR3 loop spans 15 amino acids. The CDR3 is CASSPNSDSNQPQHF. CDR3 bases: TGTGCCAGCTCACCCAACAGTGATAGCAATCAGCCCCAGCATTTT. Full variable domain (rest looked up from reference TRBV18 and TRBJ1-5): NAGVMQNPRHLVRRRGQEARLRCSPMKGHSHVYWYRQLPEEGLKFMVYLQKENIIDESGMPKERFSAEFPKEGPSILRIQQVVRGDSAAYFCASSPNSDSNQPQHFGDGTRLSIL.

The genes are TRBV10-3 and TRBJ2-3, with no clear D. CDR3 length: 11 amino acids. Germline V gene sequence: CDR1 ENHRY, CDR2 SYGVKD. The ends were cut back, 3 bases at V and 6 bases at J, with 4 bases in the middle. The CDR3 sequence: CAISEEDTQYF. In DNA form, the CDR3 reads TGTGCCATCAGTGAAGAGGATACGCAGTATTTT.

This chain connects TRBV6-5 to TRBJ1-1; unclear D gene. The V gene's germline CDR1 is MNHEY and CDR2 SVGAGI. The CDR3 length is 13 residues. Trimming pared 6 bases from V and 1 base from J, leaving 9 bases between. CDR3 in DNA: TGTGCCAGCAGCACCCGAGAGAACACTGAAGCTTTCTTT. Amino acids: CASSTRENTEAFF.

V gene TRBV4-1 combines with J gene TRBJ1-2, with D tentatively TRBD1 (6 bases). The CDR3 contains 12 residues. Germline-derived CDR1 and CDR2 are MGHRA and YSYEKL. Trimming removed 3 bases at V and 8 bases at J, with 10 bases between. DNA for the CDR3: TGCGCCAGCAGCCACCGGGGGGGCGGCTACACCTTC. Its protein product is CASSHRGGGYTF.